Below, one T cell receptor (beta chain) is given with its context. Assay: immunoSEQ multiplex PCR; the TCRdb copy retains only in-frame clones and omits some. The sample shows approximately 13,000 clones, roughly 94% of them seen only once. The germline V gene has CDR1 SNHLY and CDR2 FYNNEI. CDR3 length: 15 amino acids. J was trimmed by 0 bases and V by 6 bases; bases with no gene match: 3. The data belong to a study of T cell changes during pregnancy in multiple sclerosis. The receptor comes from a female donor with multiple sclerosis, enrolled in a pregnancy study. The sequenced sample was CD4+ T cells from peripheral blood mononuclear cells, obtained before pregnancy. The chain has TRBV2 and TRBJ2-2, with 8 nucleotides matching TRBD1. CDR3 DNA sequence: TGTGCCAGCAGCATGGACAGGGCGAACACCGGGGAGCTGTTTTTT. Translated: CASSMDRANTGELFF.